This is a list of T cell receptor beta chains from one sample in a study of T cell repertoires in cytomegalovirus infection. TCRdb fed the reads into MiXCR, producing one record per CDR3 protein. The data show approximately 1,000,000 distinct CDR3 sequences, with roughly 30% seen just once and over 12% held by the top ten. No antigens are known for them. The starting material was cultured CD8+ T cells from PBMCs, obtained from culture after CMV antigen stimulation. These TCRs come from a human donor in good health (CMV status not recorded). Some clones in this sample may be carry-over from other donors' samples. Both conserved end residues are part of each CDR3. The order of the fields is clone size, J gene, V gene, D gene, CDR3 protein, CDR3 DNA. The D gene is left open where the match is weak. Size is omitted from some rows. Given values are once, few, many or a class for expanded clones.

>few|TRBJ2-1|TRBV15|NA
CATSSSIGWDEQFF
TGTGCCACCAGCAGCTCGATCGGGTGGGATGAGCAGTTCTTC
>many|TRBJ1-5|TRBV7-2|TRBD1
CASSNPTGYGNQPQHF
TGTGCCAGCAGCAACCCGACAGGGTATGGCAATCAGCCCCAGCATTTT
>few|TRBJ2-7|TRBV6-1|NA
CASTQLGAPRSSYEQYF
TGTGCCAGCACCCAACTGGGGGCTCCCAGGAGCTCCTACGAGCAGTACTTC
>few|TRBJ2-1|TRBV7-3|NA
CASSTTDNEQFF
TGTGCCAGCAGCACGACAGACAATGAGCAGTTCTTC
>NA|TRBJ1-1|TRBV19|NA
CASSMRPGDDGEAFF
TGTGCCAGTAGTATGCGTCCCGGTGACGACGGTGAAGCTTTCTTT
>NA|TRBJ1-5|TRBV12-3/TRBV12-4|TRBD1
CASSRRDRDSNQPQHF
TGTGCCAGCAGCCGCCGGGACAGAGATAGCAATCAGCCCCAGCATTTT
>few|TRBJ2-5|TRBV4-1|NA
CASSPMGTAMPQETQYF
TGCGCCAGCAGCCCAATGGGAACGGCGATGCCCCAAGAGACCCAGTACTTC
>few|TRBJ1-1|TRBV6-5|NA
CASIPGHAGWAGTEAFF
TGTGCCAGCATCCCAGGGCATGCAGGGTGGGCAGGTACTGAAGCTTTCTTT
>NA|TRBJ2-5|TRBV7-2|NA
CASSARGRAQYF
TGTGCCAGCAGCGCCCGGGGAAGGGCCCAGTACTTC
>NA|TRBJ2-1|TRBV5-6|NA
CASSAQKNEQFF
TGTGCCAGCAGCGCCCAGAAGAATGAGCAGTTCTTC
>once|TRBJ2-1|TRBV9|NA
CASSPSGQSNNEQFF
TGTGCCAGCAGCCCCTCAGGACAGAGCAACAATGAGCAGTTCTTC
>NA|TRBJ2-7|TRBV19|NA
CASSITEDTYYEQYF
TGTGCCAGTAGTATAACCGAAGACACCTACTACGAGCAGTACTTC
>few|TRBJ1-2|TRBV5-1|NA
CASSWDVGNYGYTF
TGCGCCAGCAGCTGGGACGTCGGTAACTATGGCTACACCTTC
>NA|TRBJ2-3|TRBV20-1|TRBD2
CSARDPGTSRPLSRTDTQYF
TGCAGTGCTAGAGATCCCGGGACTAGCCGCCCTCTATCTCGCACAGATACGCAGTATTTT
>NA|TRBJ2-1|TRBV6-6|NA
CASSYNYEQFF
TGTGCCAGCAGTTACAACTATGAGCAGTTCTTC
>many|TRBJ2-1|TRBV7-6|TRBD1
CASSGEGAGYNEQFF
TGTGCCAGCAGCGGAGAGGGGGCCGGCTACAATGAGCAGTTCTTC
>many|TRBJ2-3|TRBV7-6|TRBD2
CASSIRTSADTQYF
TGTGCCAGCAGCATCCGGACTAGCGCAGATACGCAGTATTTT
>few|TRBJ1-1|TRBV19|NA
CASSIRDDGNTEAFF
TGTGCCAGTAGTATAAGGGACGACGGGAACACTGAAGCTTTCTTT
>many|TRBJ1-5|TRBV7-9|NA
CASSPRDTSNQPQHF
TGTGCCAGCAGCCCGCGGGACACTTCCAATCAGCCCCAGCATTTT
>NA|TRBJ2-3|TRBV6-6|TRBD2
CATYGLAFYF
TGTGCCACCTACGGACTAGCTTTTTATTTT
>few|TRBJ1-2|TRBV6-5|TRBD1
CASSYSGTGSPDGYTF
TGTGCCAGCAGTTACTCCGGGACAGGGAGTCCGGATGGCTACACCTTC
>few|TRBJ1-1|TRBV5-1|TRBD1
CASTRTGKEAFF
TGCGCCAGCACCAGGACAGGGAAGGAAGCTTTCTTT
>few|TRBJ2-6|TRBV6-5|NA
CASTLRQPLIGANVLTF
TGTGCCAGCACCCTACGACAGCCTCTAATTGGGGCCAACGTCCTGACTTTC
>once|TRBJ2-5|TRBV9|NA
CASSATGGWETQYF
TGTGCCAGCAGCGCGACCGGGGGATGGGAGACCCAGTACTTC
>NA|TRBJ2-3|TRBV7-6|NA
CASSETASVGADTQYF
TGTGCCAGCAGCGAAACGGCTAGCGTGGGGGCAGATACGCAGTATTTT
>many|TRBJ2-3|TRBV12-3/TRBV12-4|TRBD2
CASTGTSGGTDTQYF
TGTGCCAGCACCGGGACTAGCGGAGGCACAGATACGCAGTATTTT
>NA|TRBJ1-2|TRBV10-3|NA
CAISESGVENGYTF
TGTGCCATCAGTGAGTCCGGAGTCGAGAATGGCTACACCTTC
>once|TRBJ2-3|TRBV12-3/TRBV12-4|NA
CASSILDGVTDTQYF
TGTGCCAGCAGTATTCTGGACGGAGTCACAGATACGCAGTATTTT